Listed below are T cell receptor beta chains from one sample, sequenced in a study of blood T cell repertoires in COVID-19. Method: immunoSEQ multiplex PCR; TCRdb's copy keeps in-frame clones and lacks some. The data contain roughly 280,000 clones, around 90% of them singletons. Material: peripheral blood. These TCRs come from a woman aged 45 to 65 who had recovered from COVID-19. Each CDR3 is given with its conserved first and last residue. Each record gives: J gene, V gene, CDR3 protein.

TRBJ2-7 | TRBV18 | CASSFGQGDYEQYF
TRBJ2-5 | TRBV5-1 | CASSAGGAGQETQYF
TRBJ2-1 | TRBV24-1 | CATSDPGGNKDREQFF
TRBJ2-5 | TRBV5-1 | CASSLGTSGNGVGETQYF
TRBJ2-1 | TRBV5-1 | CASPKEAWRGVYNEQFF
TRBJ2-7 | TRBV6-1 | CASSESAGPLREQYF
TRBJ2-1 | TRBV9 | CASSVGRTSRNNEQFF
TRBJ1-4 | TRBV3-1/TRBV3-2 | CASSQAQGSGKLFF
TRBJ1-2 | TRBV18 | CASSPRLSDSYGYTF
TRBJ1-1 | TRBV27 | CASRAQGNTEAFF
TRBJ2-1 | TRBV4-2 | CASSQSGLAGSNEQFF
TRBJ2-2 | TRBV21-1 | CASSKVGAEPHTGELFF
TRBJ1-1 | TRBV29-1 | CSVDLQIPNTEAFF
TRBJ2-1 | TRBV5-4 | CASSLVGGDGEQFF
TRBJ2-3 | TRBV15 | CATTYSGRRGTQYF
TRBJ1-3 | TRBV13 | CASSFGVTGNTIYF
TRBJ2-1 | TRBV11-2 | CASSYLSNEQFF
TRBJ2-7 | TRBV5-1 | CASSRGGAVGVSGIYEQYF
TRBJ2-1 | TRBV27 | CASSFGLAHNEQFF
TRBJ1-1 | TRBV10-3 | CAISESSGGRGEAFF
TRBJ2-1 | TRBV7-2 | CASTLRAGGNEQFF
TRBJ2-3 | TRBV11-2 | CASRRRGAGDTQYF
TRBJ2-2 | TRBV7-8 | CASTLRGGLSTGELFF
TRBJ1-1 | TRBV30 | CAWSVLPRGASSNTEAFF
TRBJ2-2 | TRBV7-2 | CASSLFLVLVAGADGELFF
TRBJ1-1 | TRBV6-6 | CATTGHLNTEAFF
TRBJ1-5 | TRBV7-2 | CASSLGPQGQPQHF
TRBJ2-7 | TRBV5-1 | CASSPRADREQYF
TRBJ1-1 | TRBV19 | CASSIMTVEGEAFF
TRBJ1-2 | TRBV7-9 | CASSAGGQNYGYTF
TRBJ2-5 | TRBV18 | CASSPPVLAGETQYF